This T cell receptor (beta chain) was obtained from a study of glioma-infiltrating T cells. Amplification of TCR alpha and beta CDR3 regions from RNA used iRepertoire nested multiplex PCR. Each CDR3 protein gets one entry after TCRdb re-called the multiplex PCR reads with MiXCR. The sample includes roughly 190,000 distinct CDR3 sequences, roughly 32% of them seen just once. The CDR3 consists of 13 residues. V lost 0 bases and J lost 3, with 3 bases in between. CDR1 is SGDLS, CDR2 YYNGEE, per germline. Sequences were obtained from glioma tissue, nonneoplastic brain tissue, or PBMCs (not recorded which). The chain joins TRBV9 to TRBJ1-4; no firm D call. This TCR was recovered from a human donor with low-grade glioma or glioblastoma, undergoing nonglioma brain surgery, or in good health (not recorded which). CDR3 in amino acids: CASSVGPNEKLFF. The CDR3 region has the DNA TGTGCCAGCAGCGTAGGTCCTAATGAAAAACTGTTTTTT.